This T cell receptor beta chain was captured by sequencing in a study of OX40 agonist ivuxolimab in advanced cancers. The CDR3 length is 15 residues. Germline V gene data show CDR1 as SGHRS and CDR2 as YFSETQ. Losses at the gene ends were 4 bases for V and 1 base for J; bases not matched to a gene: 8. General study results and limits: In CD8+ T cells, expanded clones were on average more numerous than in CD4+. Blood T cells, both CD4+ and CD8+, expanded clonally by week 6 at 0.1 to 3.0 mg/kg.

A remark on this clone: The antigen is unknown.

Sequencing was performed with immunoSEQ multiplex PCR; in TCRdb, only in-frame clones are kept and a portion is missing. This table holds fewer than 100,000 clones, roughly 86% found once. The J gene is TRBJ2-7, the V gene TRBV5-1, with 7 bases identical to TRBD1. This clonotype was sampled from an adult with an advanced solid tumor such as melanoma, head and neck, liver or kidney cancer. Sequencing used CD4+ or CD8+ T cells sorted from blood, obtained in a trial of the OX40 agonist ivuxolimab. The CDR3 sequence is CASSRDRAASYEQYF. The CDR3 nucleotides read TGCGCCAGCAGCAGAGACAGGGCGGCGTCCTACGAGCAGTACTTC.